The following is a T cell receptor beta chain sequence with its context. The data were obtained in a study of radiotherapy plus CTLA-4 blockade in lung cancer. The data were produced by immunoSEQ multiplex PCR, yet TCRdb's version contains in-frame clones alone and is incomplete. The table records 81,000 or so clones, 84% of them present only once. Germline lookup yields CDR1 MNHNY and CDR2 SVGAGI (reference sequence). The CDR3 runs to 14 residues. Trimming shortened V by 6 bases and J by 8 bases, and 14 bases separated the two germline ends. The receptor was derived from a human donor with non-small cell lung cancer who had stable disease on radiotherapy plus ipilimumab. This chain uses TRBV6-6 with TRBJ1-6, with no clear D. The sample in question was peripheral blood, obtained from a patient treated with radiotherapy plus ipilimumab. CDR3: CASSRTPVHSPLHF. In nucleotides, the CDR3 is TGTGCCAGCAGCCGAACTCCGGTACATTCACCCCTCCACTTT.